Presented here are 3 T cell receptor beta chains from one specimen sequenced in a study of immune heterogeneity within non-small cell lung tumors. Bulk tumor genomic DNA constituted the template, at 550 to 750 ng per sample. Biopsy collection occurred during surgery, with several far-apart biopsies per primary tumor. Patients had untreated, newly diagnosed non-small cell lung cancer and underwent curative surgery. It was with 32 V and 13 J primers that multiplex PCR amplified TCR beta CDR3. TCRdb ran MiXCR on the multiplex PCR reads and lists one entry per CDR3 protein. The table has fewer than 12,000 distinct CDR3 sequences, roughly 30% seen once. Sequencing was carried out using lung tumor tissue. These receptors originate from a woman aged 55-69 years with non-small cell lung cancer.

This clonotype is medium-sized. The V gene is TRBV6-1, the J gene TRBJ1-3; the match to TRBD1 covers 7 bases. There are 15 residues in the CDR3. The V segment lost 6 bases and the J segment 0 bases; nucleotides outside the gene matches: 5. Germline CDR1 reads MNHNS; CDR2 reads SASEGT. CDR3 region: CASRATGSSGNTIYF. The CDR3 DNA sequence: TGTGCCAGCAGGGCGACAGGGAGCTCTGGAAACACCATATATTTT.

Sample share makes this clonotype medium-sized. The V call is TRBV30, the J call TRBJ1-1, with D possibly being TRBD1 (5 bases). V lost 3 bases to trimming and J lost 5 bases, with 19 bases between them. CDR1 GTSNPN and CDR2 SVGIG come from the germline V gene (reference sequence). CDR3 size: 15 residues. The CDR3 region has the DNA TGTGCCTGGAGGAGGCAGGGAGGGGATAGGACTGAAGCTTTCTTT. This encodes CAWRRQGGDRTEAFF.

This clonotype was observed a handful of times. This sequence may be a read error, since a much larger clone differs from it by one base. CDR3 nucleotide sequence: TGTGCCAGCAGATTTCAGGGTTCGAGTTCACCCCTCAACTTT. Protein: CASRFQGSSSPLNF. V and J are TRBV6-1 and TRBJ1-6; tentative D call: TRBD1 (5 bases). The CDR3 contains 14 residues. Germline values: CDR1 MNHNS, CDR2 SASEGT.